The TCR beta chain under discussion was sequenced for a study of shared clonotypes between healthy human individuals. Only in-frame clones appear in the TCRdb table, and some are missing; sequencing was by immunoSEQ multiplex PCR. The table has around 330,000 clones, about 74% seen once. CDR3 length: 17 amino acids. V was shortened by 1 base and J by 8 bases, with 20 bases between the two germline ends. In germline, CDR1 is MDHEN, CDR2 SYDVKM. Sequencing was performed on memory CD4+ T cells sorted from blood. Subset: CD45RA-negative fraction. The chain employs TRBV28 and TRBJ1-4; the D gene is possibly TRBD1 (6 bases). The clonotype was recovered from a man aged 25 to 40 in good health. CDR3 sequence: CASSLLSGGRVGEKLFF. DNA of the CDR3: TGTGCCAGCAGTTTATTGAGTGGGGGCAGAGTTGGGGAAAAACTGTTTTTT. Full variable domain (rest looked up from reference TRBV28 and TRBJ1-4): DVKVTQSSRYLVKRTGEKVFLECVQDMDHENMFWYRQDPGLGLRLIYFSYDVKMKEKGDIPEGYSVSREKKERFSLILESASTNQTSMYLCASSLLSGGRVGEKLFFGSGTQLSVL.